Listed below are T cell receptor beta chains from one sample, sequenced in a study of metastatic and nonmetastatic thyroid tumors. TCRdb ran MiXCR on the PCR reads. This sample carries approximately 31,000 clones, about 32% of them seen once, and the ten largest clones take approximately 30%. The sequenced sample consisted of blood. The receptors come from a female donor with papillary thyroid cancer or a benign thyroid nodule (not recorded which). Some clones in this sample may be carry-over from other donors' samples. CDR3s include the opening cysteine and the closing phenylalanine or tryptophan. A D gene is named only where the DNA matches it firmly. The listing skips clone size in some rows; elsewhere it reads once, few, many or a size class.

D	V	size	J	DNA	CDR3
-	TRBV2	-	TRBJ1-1	TGTGCCAGAAGTGGACAGCCGAACTCTGAAGCTTTCTTT	CARSGQPNSEAFF
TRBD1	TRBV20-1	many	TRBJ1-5	TGCAGTGCCCCCGACAGGGACCCTAATCAGCCCCAGCATTTT	CSAPDRDPNQPQHF
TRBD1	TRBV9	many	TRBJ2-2	TGTGCCAGCAGCGCTCAAGTCGGGACAGTTGATACCGGGGAGCTGTTTTTT	CASSAQVGTVDTGELFF
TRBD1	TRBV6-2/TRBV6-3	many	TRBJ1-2	TGTGCCAGCAGTTACTTCCCCGGGACAGGGGCAACAACGAATGGCTACACCTTC	CASSYFPGTGATTNGYTF
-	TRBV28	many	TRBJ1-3	TGTGCCAGCAGTTTATGGGCAGGGGACCCCTCTGGAAACACCATATATTTT	CASSLWAGDPSGNTIYF
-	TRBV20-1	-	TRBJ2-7	TGCAGTGCGTTGGGTCTCTACGAGAGCACCTACGAGCAGTACTTC	CSALGLYESTYEQYF
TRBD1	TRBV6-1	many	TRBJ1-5	TGTGCCAGCAGTGAAGGGGGGGACAGCACCAATCAGCCCCAGCATTTT	CASSEGGDSTNQPQHF
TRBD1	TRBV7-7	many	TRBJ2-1	TGTGCTAGCAGCCCCGACAGGGGCAATGAGCAGTTCTTC	CASSPDRGNEQFF
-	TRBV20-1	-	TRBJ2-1	TGCAGTGCTAGAGGAATAGAGGGGATCCACAATGAGCAGTTCTTC	CSARGIEGIHNEQFF
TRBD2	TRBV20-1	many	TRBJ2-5	TGCAGTCCTCGGGAGGGCGAGGGAGAGACCCAGTACTTC	CSPREGEGETQYF
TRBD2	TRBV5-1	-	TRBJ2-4	TGCGCCAGCAGCTTGGGGGCTAGCGGGGAAAACATTCAGTACTTC	CASSLGASGENIQYF
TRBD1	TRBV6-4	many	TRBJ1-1	TGTGCCAGCAGTGACGGACAGGGGGCCACTGAAGCTTTCTTT	CASSDGQGATEAFF
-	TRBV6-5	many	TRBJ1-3	TGTGCCAGCAGTTACGCAGTCTCTGGAAACACCATATATTTT	CASSYAVSGNTIYF
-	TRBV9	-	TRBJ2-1	TGTGCCAGCAGCGATGAGAGCGGAGGAGGAGACAATGAGCAGTTCTTC	CASSDESGGGDNEQFF
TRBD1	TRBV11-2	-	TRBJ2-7	TGTGCCAGCAGCTTAGGGTACAGGGGCTTACCCCTGGCCCCGCAAGAGCAGTACTTC	CASSLGYRGLPLAPQEQYF
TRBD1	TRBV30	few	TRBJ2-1	TGTGCCTGGAGTGCCGGGACAGTGACTTACAATGAGCAGTTCTTC	CAWSAGTVTYNEQFF
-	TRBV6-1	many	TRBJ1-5	TGTGCCAGCAGCCCCGGGACGGCAAAGGGGCAGCCCCAGCATTTT	CASSPGTAKGQPQHF
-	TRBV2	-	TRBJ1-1	TGTGCCAGCAGATATCGGGCAGGCACTGAAGCTTTCTTT	CASRYRAGTEAFF
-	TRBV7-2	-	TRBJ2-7	TGTGCCAGCAGCCCGGGGAGAATTTCCTACGAGCAGTACTTC	CASSPGRISYEQYF
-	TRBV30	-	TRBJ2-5	TGTGCCTGGAGAATGAACTCCCAAGAGACCCAGTACTTC	CAWRMNSQETQYF
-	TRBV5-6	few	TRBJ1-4	TGTGCCAGCAGCTTGTATGACAAGTCCTCGTGGGAAAAATTGTTTTTT	CASSLYDKSSWEKLFF
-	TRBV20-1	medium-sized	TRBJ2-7	TGCAGTGCTAAATCCTCGGGTTTCTACGAGCAGTACTTC	CSAKSSGFYEQYF
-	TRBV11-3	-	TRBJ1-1	TGTGCCAGCAGCCGAAACACTGAAGCTTTCTTT	CASSRNTEAFF
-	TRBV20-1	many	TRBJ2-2	TGCAGTGCTAGGGCGTTACAGAGATTGAACACCGGGGAGCTGTTTTTT	CSARALQRLNTGELFF
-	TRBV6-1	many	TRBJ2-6	TGTGCCAGCGCGGGGGAGACAGGGACTCCCGGGGCCAACGTCCTGACTTTC	CASAGETGTPGANVLTF
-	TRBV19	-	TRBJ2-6	TGTGCCAGTACTCCGAGAACGCCTAGGTGGAGTCGCTCTGGGGCCAATGCCCTGACTTTC	CASTPRTPRWSRSGANALTF
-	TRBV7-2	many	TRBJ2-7	TGTGCCAGCAGCTTATTGCAGGGTCTTTACGAGCAGTACTTC	CASSLLQGLYEQYF
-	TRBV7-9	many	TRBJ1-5	TGTGCCAGCAGCCCCGGAGAAGATAGCAATCAGCCCCAGCATTTT	CASSPGEDSNQPQHF
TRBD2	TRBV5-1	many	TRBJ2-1	TGCGCCAGCAGCTTATATGGGACTAGCGGGATGAATGAGCAGTTCTTC	CASSLYGTSGMNEQFF
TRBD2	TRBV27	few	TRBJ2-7	TGTGCCAGCAGTTTAATGGCCGGGACTAGGCCCTACGAGCAGTACTTC	CASSLMAGTRPYEQYF
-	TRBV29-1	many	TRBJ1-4	TGCAGCGTTGAAGATCCGGAGGGGTTTGCAACTAATGAAAAACTGTTTTTT	CSVEDPEGFATNEKLFF
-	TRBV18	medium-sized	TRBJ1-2	TGTGCCAGCTCACCATATAACAGGGAGAGGTATGGCTACACCTTC	CASSPYNRERYGYTF
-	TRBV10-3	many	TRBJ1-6	TGTGCCATCAAAAGGGGTGATGATACCTATAATTCACCCCTCCACTTT	CAIKRGDDTYNSPLHF
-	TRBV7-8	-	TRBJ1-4	TGTGCCAGCAGCTTAGCACAGGGAGGCGAAAAACTGTTTTTT	CASSLAQGGEKLFF
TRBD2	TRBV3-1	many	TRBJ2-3	TGTGCCAGCAGCGCACTAGCGGGAGCCACGGATACGCAGTATTTT	CASSALAGATDTQYF
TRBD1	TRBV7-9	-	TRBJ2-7	TGTGCCAGCAGCTTTTGGACAGGCGAAAACTACGAGCAGTACTTC	CASSFWTGENYEQYF
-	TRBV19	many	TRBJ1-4	TGTGCCAGTAGTAGCCAGGCAGCAACTAATGAAAAACTGTTTTTT	CASSSQAATNEKLFF
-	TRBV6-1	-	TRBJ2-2	TGTGCGAGCAGTGCAGCGGGTGGCCAGGGAAGGGGCGGGGAGCTGTTTTTT	CASSAAGGQGRGGELFF
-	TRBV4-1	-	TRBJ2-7	TGCGCCAGCAGCCAAGGTTCAGGGAGCTACGAGCAGTACTTC	CASSQGSGSYEQYF
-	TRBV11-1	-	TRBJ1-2	TGTGCCAGCAGCCCCCTTCGACGAAGTGTTAACTATGGCTACACCTTC	CASSPLRRSVNYGYTF
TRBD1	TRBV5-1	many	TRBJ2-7	TGCGCCAGCAGCCCCCGGGACAGAGACTACGAGCAGTACTTC	CASSPRDRDYEQYF
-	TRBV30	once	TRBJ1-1	TGTGCATGGATAAGGGTTGGTGTTGGAACTGCAGCTTTCTTT	CAWIRVGVGTAAFF
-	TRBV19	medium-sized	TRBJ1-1	TGTGCCAGTAGGTACGGAGGTCGGAACACTGAAGCTTTCTTT	CASRYGGRNTEAFF
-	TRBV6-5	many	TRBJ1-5	TGTGCCAGCAGTTACTCGGGGGGCTATAGCAATCAGCCCCAGCATTTT	CASSYSGGYSNQPQHF
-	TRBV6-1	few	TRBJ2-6	TGTGCCAGCAGTGAAGCGACAGGTGGGGCCAACGTCCTGACTTTC	CASSEATGGANVLTF
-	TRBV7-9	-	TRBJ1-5	TGTGCCAGCAGTCGGGGACACCAAAATCAGCCCCAGCATTTT	CASSRGHQNQPQHF
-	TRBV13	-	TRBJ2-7	TGTGCCAGCAGCCCGAAGACAGTCACCTACGAGCAGTACTTC	CASSPKTVTYEQYF
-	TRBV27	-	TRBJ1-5	TGTGCCAGCACTTCCAGGGAAGGTCATCCCCAGCATTTT	CASTSREGHPQHF
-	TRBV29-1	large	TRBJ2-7	TGCAGCGTGGCCCCAGGGTCAACCTACGAGCAGTACTTC	CSVAPGSTYEQYF
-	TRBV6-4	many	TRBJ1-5	TGTGCCAGCAGTGTCCGACCCGAGAATCAGCCCCAGCATTTT	CASSVRPENQPQHF
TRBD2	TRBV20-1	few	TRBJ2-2	TGCAGTGCCGCCGGGACTAGCGGGAGGAACACCGGGGAGCTGTTTTTT	CSAAGTSGRNTGELFF
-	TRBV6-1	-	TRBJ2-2	TGTGCCAGCAGTGACTCGGGAAAGGGGGACACCGGGGAGATGTTTTTT	CASSDSGKGDTGEMFF
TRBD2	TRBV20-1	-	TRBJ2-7	TGCAGTGCCCGGGAGGCTAGCGGGAGGGAAACTTACGAGCAGTACTTC	CSAREASGRETYEQYF
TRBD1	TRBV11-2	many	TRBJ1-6	TGTGCCAGCAGCCGACAGGGTGTAGGATCACCCCTCCACTTT	CASSRQGVGSPLHF
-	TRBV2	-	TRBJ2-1	TGTGCCAGCAGTCTCCGAAGGGGTGGGGACAATGAGCAGTTCTTC	CASSLRRGGDNEQFF
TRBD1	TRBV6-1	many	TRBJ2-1	TGTGCCAGCAGTGAGGCCCCGGACAGGGTCGATGAGCAGTTCTTC	CASSEAPDRVDEQFF
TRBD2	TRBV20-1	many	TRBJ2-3	TGCAGTGCTAGTAGCCTAGCGGGAGCCGGACGAGCAGATACGCAGTATTTT	CSASSLAGAGRADTQYF